What follows are 9 T cell receptor beta chains derived from one specimen sequenced in a study of early T cells in non-severe SARS-CoV-2 infection. MiXCR was run by TCRdb on the 5' RACE reads, yielding one entry per CDR3 protein. The sample contains more than 35,000 distinct CDR3 sequences, roughly 6% of which appear only once. The sequenced sample consisted of whole blood. The receptors were sampled from an adult who was a healthcare worker with PCR-confirmed SARS-CoV-2 infection or an uninfected control (not recorded which).

The chain uses TRBV20-1 and TRBJ1-4; no clear D gene. The V gene lost 6 bases and the J gene lost 7 bases, with 12 bases spanning the gap. Looked up from germline, CDR1 is DFQATT and CDR2 is SNEGSKA (reference sequence). The CDR3 spans 12 residues. The CDR3 is CSAIRAGEKLFF. The CDR3 DNA is TGCAGTGCGATCCGGGCCGGTGAAAAACTGTTTTTT.

V usage is TRBV6-8 and J usage is TRBJ2-2; 7 positions agree with TRBD1. From germline, CDR1 is MNHGY and CDR2 SAAAGT. This CDR3 has 16 residues. Trimming at V came to 4 bases and at J to 3 bases, leaving 8 bases not matched to a gene. DNA of the CDR3: TGTGCCAGCAGTTCAGACAGGGAAGTAGACACCGGGGAGCTGTTTTTT. The encoded protein is CASSSDREVDTGELFF.

V is TRBV15 and J is TRBJ2-7, with 7 bases fitting TRBD2. CDR1 LNHNV and CDR2 YYDKDF come from the germline V gene (reference sequence). The J segment lost 3 bases and the V segment lost 0 bases, leaving 5 bases of the junction unmatched. The CDR3 consists of 15 residues. CDR3 sequence (DNA): TGTGCCACCAGCAGAGATTACGCGGGAGACTACGAGCAGTACTTC. Amino acids: CATSRDYAGDYEQYF.

There are a few counts of this clonotype. CDR3 loop: CSAPGLVQETQYF. As DNA, the CDR3 is TGCAGTGCCCCGGGACTAGTACAAGAGACCCAGTACTTC. The chain couples TRBV20-1 to TRBJ2-5; 8 bases match TRBD2. Germline V CDR1 and CDR2: DFQATT, SNEGSKA (reference sequence). This CDR3 spans 13 amino acids. V was clipped by 6 bases and J by 2 bases; unmatched bases: 5.

This clonotype was found many times. The chain carries TRBV18 and TRBJ1-1; D is uncertain. With 8 bases removed from V and 0 bases from J, the gap between germline ends came to 19 bases. CDR3 length: 16 amino acids. Germline V CDR1 and CDR2: KGHSH, LQKENI. CDR3 DNA sequence: TGTGCCAGCCTTCCAAATAGTGCGCACATGAACACTGAAGCTTTCTTT. This codes for CASLPNSAHMNTEAFF. The whole variable domain, filled in from reference TRBV18 and TRBJ1-1, reads NAGVMQNPRHLVRRRGQEARLRCSPMKGHSHVYWYRQLPEEGLKFMVYLQKENIIDESGMPKERFSAEFPKEGPSILRIQQVVRGDSAAYFCASLPNSAHMNTEAFFGQGTRLTVV.

The chain employs TRBV4-3 and TRBJ2-3; a weak D match, TRBD1 (6 bases). The CDR3 is 15 amino acids. Trimming stripped 4 bases from V and 0 bases from J, with 11 bases between. The germline CDR1 and CDR2 sequences are LGHNA and YSLEER. This chain's CDR3 is CASSLRTVSTDTQYF. The CDR3 DNA reads as TGCGCCAGCAGCCTTAGGACAGTCAGCACAGATACGCAGTATTTT.

This clonotype has a handful of counts. The genes are TRBV20-1 and TRBJ1-1, with D tentatively TRBD1 (6 bases). CDR3 length: 13 amino acids. Deletions cut 0 bases from V and 5 bases from J, with 10 bases between. Germline CDR1 is DFQATT and CDR2 is SNEGSKA (reference sequence). The CDR3 protein is CSAREQGRTEAFF. The CDR3 DNA follows: TGCAGTGCTAGAGAGCAGGGGAGGACTGAAGCTTTCTTT.

V gene TRBV7-9 combines with J gene TRBJ1-5; D not certain. This CDR3 spans 13 amino acids. The V end was cut by 4 bases, the J end by 4 bases, with 8 bases between. Germline CDR1 is SEHNR and CDR2 is FQNEAQ (reference sequence). Here the CDR3 reads CASSSPENQPQHF. The CDR3 DNA is TGTGCCAGCAGCTCCCCTGAGAATCAGCCCCAGCATTTT.

The chain couples TRBV11-2 to TRBJ2-5; possibly TRBD1 or TRBD2 for D (5 bases each). This CDR3 spans 15 amino acids. Germline CDR1 reads SGHAT; CDR2 reads FQNNGV. The germline V and J ends were trimmed by 4 bases and 1 base, with 13 bases remaining between them. CDR3 loop: CASSSTHGTQETQYF. Here the CDR3 DNA reads TGTGCCAGCAGCTCAACGCACGGGACCCAAGAGACCCAGTACTTC.